This T cell receptor (beta chain) was sequenced during a study of cytomegalovirus exposure and HLA in healthy donors. Whole-study findings and limits: Most observed TCR sequences were rare, whereas some public TCRs were detected in many donors.

Only one count was recorded for this clone. Its antigen remains unidentified. The PCR made use of 60 Vbeta and 13 Jbeta primers. TCRdb's copy holds only in-frame clones and misses some; the assay was immunoSEQ multiplex PCR. The table has almost 200,000 clones, roughly 85% seen once. The germline gives CDR1 LGHNA, CDR2 YSLEER. The CDR3 is 18 amino acids. Trimming took off 0 bases at V and 0 bases at J, with 12 bases between the two ends. The TCR was taken from a woman aged 30 to 39 in good health and CMV-seropositive. The gene calls are TRBV4-3 and TRBJ2-6, with D possibly TRBD2 on 5 matching bases. The sequenced sample consisted of PBMCs. The CDR3 here is CASSQDSPRVSGANVLTF. CDR3 DNA: TGCGCCAGCAGCCAAGATTCGCCGAGGGTCTCTGGGGCCAACGTCCTGACTTTC.